The T cell receptor beta chain described here comes from a study of PD-1 blockade in classical Hodgkin lymphoma. General study results and limits: CD4+ TCR diversity, unlike CD8+, rose significantly by C4D1. Initiation of nivolumab under 1 year after ASCT led to exclusion of patients. According to reports, newly diagnosed patients had lower baseline TCR diversity than healthy donors, and relapsed/refractory patients had lower baseline TCR diversity still.

Here immunoSEQ multiplex PCR was the method, and the copy in TCRdb shows in-frame clones only, minus some. The sample shows approximately 2,000 clones, roughly 76% of them seen only once. Trimming took off 2 bases at V and 2 bases at J, with 6 bases between the two ends. CDR1 is SQVTM and CDR2 is ANQGSEA in the germline V gene. The CDR3 has 12 amino acids. This clone came up a few times. Its antigen is undetermined. There was relapse after autologous stem cell transplantation in every patient, and there was variation in brentuximab vedotin exposure. The chain couples TRBV29-1 to TRBJ1-2; D unresolved. The sample in question was peripheral blood mononuclear cells (PBMCs), obtained at baseline. The receptor's source is a human donor with classical Hodgkin lymphoma. The CDR3 loop is CSVESLNYGYTF. The CDR3 bases are TGCAGCGTTGAATCCCTAAACTATGGCTACACCTTC.